This paragraph reports one T cell receptor beta chain. Antigen unknown. A much bigger clone sits one base away, suggesting this may be a read error. The conserved closing phenylalanine or tryptophan is absent in this CDR3, likely reflecting a read error. Breast cancer patients provided tissue from their axillary draining lymph nodes. This entry is derived from a study of breast tumors, draining lymph nodes, adjacent tissues. Each CDR3 protein gets one entry after TCRdb re-called the multiplex PCR reads with MiXCR. The data show 100,000 or so distinct CDR3 sequences, about 20% seen once. General study points: Luminal-like breast cancer showed significantly higher tumor–nontumor repertoire similarity than basal-like.

The origin of this receptor is a female donor with breast cancer. Some clones in this sample may be carry-over from other donors' samples. Sequenced sample: axillary lymph node tissue.

For the CDR3, the DNA is TGTGCCAGCAGCTTGGTTGGGACTAGCGGGAGTTTCAATGAGCAGTTCTCC. It yields the protein CASSLVGTSGSFNEQFS. V gene TRBV5-6 combines with J gene TRBJ2-1, with TRBD2 identical over 14 bases. CDR1 and CDR2 (germline): SGHDT, YYEEEE. J gave up 6 bases and V 0 bases, and 5 bases lay outside the gene matches. This CDR3 has 17 amino acids.